These 22 T cell receptor beta chains originate from one sample sequenced in a study of blood T cell repertoires in COVID-19. Using immunoSEQ multiplex PCR, the repertoire was profiled, and TCRdb retains in-frame clones only, with some absent. The sample lists around 250,000 clones, 89% occurring once. The material sequenced was peripheral blood. These TCRs come from a woman in her 40s who had recovered from COVID-19.

This sequence joins TRBV7-6 and TRBJ2-3; D perhaps matches TRBD2 (6 bases). The germline V gene encodes CDR1 SGHVS and CDR2 FNYEAQ. The CDR3 runs 15 residues. Trimming shortened V by 1 base and J by 0 bases, and 8 bases separated the two germline ends. The CDR3 DNA is TGTGCCAGCAGCTTAGGGAGCGGGAGCACAGATACGCAGTATTTT. This translates into CASSLGSGSTDTQYF.

The chain links TRBV5-1 to TRBJ2-7, with 8 positions matching TRBD1. Trimming cost V 4 bases and J 7 bases; bases outside gene matches: 10. Looked up from germline, CDR1 is SGHRS and CDR2 is YFSETQ. The CDR3 runs 14 residues. CDR3 region: CASSPGQGAGEQYF. CDR3 DNA: TGCGCCAGCAGCCCGGGGCAGGGGGCGGGGGAGCAGTACTTC.

The chain carries TRBV7-9 and TRBJ2-5, with D possibly matching TRBD2 (6 bases). V shed 2 bases and J shed 3 bases, with 10 bases lying between them. The CDR3 sequence is 14 residues long. Germline V CDR1 and CDR2: SEHNR, FQNEAQ (reference sequence). CDR3 DNA: TGTGCCAGCAGCTTATGGGACTTAAAAGAGACCCAGTACTTC. The encoded protein is CASSLWDLKETQYF.

This clone was counted once. The rearrangement links TRBV5-8 to TRBJ2-7; tentative D call: TRBD1 (6 bases). V lost 4 bases and J 3 bases, leaving 14 bases between the germline ends. Germline CDR1 SGHTS, CDR2 YDEGEE. The CDR3 has 14 amino acids. The CDR3 nucleotides are TGTGCCAGCAGCCGCAAAGGACAGCACTACGAGCAGTACGTC. Translating it yields CASSRKGQHYEQYV.

The V gene is TRBV9, the J gene TRBJ2-2; 8 bases match TRBD2. The germline V gene has CDR1 SGDLS and CDR2 YYNGEE. J gave up 1 base and V 7 bases, and 6 bases lay outside the gene matches. The CDR3 sequence is 15 residues long. CDR3 bases: TGTGCCAGCGCTAGCGGGTCGTGGAACACCGGGGAGCTGTTTTTT. It is translated as CASASGSWNTGELFF. The full variable domain, in which reference TRBV9 and TRBJ2-2 provide the parts outside the CDR3, is DSGVTQTPKHLITATGQRVTLRCSPRSGDLSVYWYQQSLDQGLQFLIQYYNGEERAKGNILERFSAQQFPDLHSELNLSSLELGDSALYFCASASGSWNTGELFFGEGSRLTVL.

This clone is a singleton in its sample. The chain recombines TRBV9 with TRBJ2-2; D not certain. There are 15 residues in the CDR3. Germline V gene lookup returns CDR1 SGDLS and CDR2 YYNGEE. V lost 4 bases and J lost 1, with 11 bases in between. CDR3 DNA: TGTGCCAGCAGCCTCCCTCCGGGGAACACCGGGGAGCTGTTTTTT. Amino acids: CASSLPPGNTGELFF.

The chain is built from TRBV27 and TRBJ1-2; the match to TRBD1 covers 8 bases. This CDR3 has 15 amino acids. CDR1 MNHEY and CDR2 SMNVEV come from the germline V gene (reference sequence). J gave up 4 bases and V 5 bases, and 9 bases lay outside the gene matches. The CDR3: CASSPQTGVGYGYTF. The CDR3 DNA reads TGTGCCAGCAGTCCCCAGACAGGGGTTGGCTATGGCTACACCTTC.

The chain employs TRBV30 and TRBJ1-1, with TRBD1 matching over 7 bases. With V trimmed by 6 bases and J by 9 bases, 10 bases remained unmatched. The length of the CDR3 is 12 residues. Looked up from germline, CDR1 is GTSNPN and CDR2 is SVGIG (reference sequence). The DNA for the CDR3 is TGTGCCTGTATCGGAGGGGGCGATAAAGCTTTCTTT. It codes for CACIGGGDKAFF.

CDR3 bases: TGTGCCAGCAGCGATGGGACTATACCAAAGCAGACCCAGTACTTC. Translation gives CASSDGTIPKQTQYF. The chain has TRBV11-2 and TRBJ2-5; 7 positions match TRBD2. This CDR3 comprises 15 residues. J gave up 6 bases and V 5 bases, and 12 bases lay outside the gene matches. Germline V gene sequence: CDR1 SGHAT, CDR2 FQNNGV. The whole variable domain, filled in from reference TRBV11-2 and TRBJ2-5, reads EAGVAQSPRYKIIEKRQSVAFWCNPISGHATLYWYQQILGQGPKLLIQFQNNGVVDDSQLPKDRFSAERLKGVDSTLKIQPAKLEDSAVYLCASSDGTIPKQTQYFGPGTRLLVL.

The CDR3 DNA sequence: TGTGCCAGCAGCGTAGACCCCACTAGCACAGATACGCAGTATTTT. Its protein is CASSVDPTSTDTQYF. The chain joins TRBV9 to TRBJ2-3, with D uncertain. Germline CDR1 SGDLS, CDR2 YYNGEE. This CDR3 is built from 15 residues. V was pared by 0 bases and J by 0 bases, with 8 bases between.

In this sample, this clone turned up once. The V and J genes are TRBV5-4 and TRBJ1-1, with D maybe TRBD1 (5 bases). The germline CDR1 and CDR2 sequences are SGHNT and YYREEE (reference sequence). The CDR3 has 14 amino acids. Trimming stripped 2 bases from V and 4 bases from J, with 12 bases between. In nucleotides, the CDR3 is TGTGCCAGCAGCTTTCCCGGGGGAGGCACTGAAGCTTTCTTT. The encoded protein is CASSFPGGGTEAFF.

J is TRBJ2-5 and V is TRBV7-6; TRBD2 might be the D (6 bases). From germline, CDR1 is SGHVS and CDR2 FNYEAQ. The CDR3 is 15 amino acids. Trimming left V 5 bases short and J 2 bases short, with 15 bases between. The CDR3 here is CASSRVLAVQETQYF. The CDR3 DNA reads TGTGCCAGCAGCCGCGTTTTAGCGGTTCAAGAGACCCAGTACTTC. Full variable domain (missing parts from reference TRBV7-6 and TRBJ2-5): GAGVSQSPRYKVTKRGQDVALRCDPISGHVSLYWYRQALGQGPEFLTYFNYEAQQDKSGLPNDRFSAERPEGSISTLTIQRTEQRDSAMYRCASSRVLAVQETQYFGPGTRLLVL.

The chain combines TRBV11-2 with TRBJ1-2; the D gene is possibly TRBD1 (5 bases). Germline CDR1 SGHAT, CDR2 FQNNGV. Trimming removed 1 base at V and 4 bases at J, with 10 bases between. The CDR3 has 14 amino acids. CDR3 sequence: CASSLAGRAYGYTF. In DNA, the CDR3 is TGTGCCAGCAGCTTAGCTGGCAGGGCCTATGGCTACACCTTC.

This clone was seen a single time. The chain carries TRBV10-1 and TRBJ1-2; D might be TRBD1 (6 bases). The germline gives CDR1 WNHNN, CDR2 SYGVQD (reference sequence). Deletions cut 3 bases from V and 6 bases from J, with 14 bases between. The CDR3 extends over 14 amino acids. CDR3 sequence reads: CASSDGRGFDGYTF. The CDR3 bases are TGCGCCAGCAGTGACGGCAGGGGATTCGATGGCTACACCTTC.

The CDR3 sequence: CASSPVAGVGKNTIYF. The CDR3 DNA sequence: TGTGCCAGCAGCCCGGTGGCAGGGGTAGGGAAAAACACCATATATTTT. V usage is TRBV5-5 and J usage is TRBJ1-3; TRBD1 is a possible D gene (6 bases). Germline V gene lookup returns CDR1 SGHKS and CDR2 YYEKEE (reference sequence). The CDR3 contains 16 residues. V gave up 4 bases and J gave up 6 bases, with 20 bases separating them.

This chain links TRBV25-1 with TRBJ1-1; D gene ambiguous. The CDR3 has 14 residues. Germline V gene data show CDR1 as MGHDK and CDR2 as SYGVNS. Trimming pared 11 bases from V and 1 base from J, leaving 17 bases between. CDR3 residues: CACQGAGGNTEAFF. CDR3 nucleotide sequence: TGTGCCTGTCAAGGTGCGGGCGGGAACACTGAAGCTTTCTTT.

The rearrangement links TRBV18 to TRBJ2-3, with TRBD1 matching 8 bases. This CDR3 comprises 16 residues. Germline V CDR1 and CDR2: KGHSH, LQKENI. J gave up 0 bases and V 3 bases, and 5 bases lay outside the gene matches. The CDR3 here is CASSPRGRLSTDTQYF. The CDR3 coding sequence is TGTGCCAGCTCACCCAGGGGGCGCCTTAGCACAGATACGCAGTATTTT. The entire variable domain, with the rest obtained from reference TRBV18 and TRBJ2-3, is as follows: NAGVMQNPRHLVRRRGQEARLRCSPMKGHSHVYWYRQLPEEGLKFMVYLQKENIIDESGMPKERFSAEFPKEGPSILRIQQVVRGDSAAYFCASSPRGRLSTDTQYFGPGTRLTVL.

This chain joins TRBV10-2 and TRBJ1-1; TRBD1 might be the D (6 bases). Trimming stripped 4 bases from V and 4 bases from J, with 13 bases between. This CDR3 contains 14 residues. Germline-derived CDR1 and CDR2 are WSHSY and SAAADI. DNA of the CDR3: TGCGCCAGCAGTGGGAGACAGGTTGTCACTGAAGCTTTCTTT. Its translation is CASSGRQVVTEAFF.

CDR3 in DNA: TGCAGTGCTAGTTCTTATCCCGGGACTAGCGGGGTATACAATGAGCAGTTCTTC. Its translation is CSASSYPGTSGVYNEQFF. The V gene is TRBV20-1, the J gene TRBJ2-1; TRBD2 agrees at 13 bases. CDR1 is DFQATT and CDR2 is SNEGSKA in the germline V gene (reference sequence). CDR3 length equals 18 residues. With 3 bases clipped from V and 4 bases from J, the junction kept 12 bases outside the gene matches.

The rearrangement joins TRBV5-5 to TRBJ1-2; 7 nucleotides match TRBD1. The CDR3 length is 15 residues. The germline V gene has CDR1 SGHKS and CDR2 YYEKEE (reference sequence). The trim removed 4 bases at V and 3 bases at J, leaving 9 bases unmatched. CDR3 amino acids: CASSRVFQGDYGYTF. DNA of the CDR3: TGTGCCAGCAGCCGAGTATTCCAGGGGGACTATGGCTACACCTTC.

The genes are TRBV5-4 and TRBJ2-1, with a weak D call TRBD1 (5 bases). The CDR3 consists of 12 residues. Germline CDR1 reads SGHNT; CDR2 reads YYREEE (reference sequence). V lost 4 bases and J 10 bases, leaving 12 bases between the germline ends. CDR3 in DNA: TGTGCCAGCAGCCTCAGGGATTGGGAGCAGTTCTTC. The encoded protein is CASSLRDWEQFF.

Written as DNA, the CDR3 is TGTGCCAGCAGCTTAGCCCGAAACCGGGACAGGTGGAATCAGCCCCAGCATTTT. Encoded protein: CASSLARNRDRWNQPQHF. The rearrangement links TRBV7-8 to TRBJ1-5; TRBD1 aligns across 8 bases. V shed 0 bases and J 4 bases; nucleotides not matched to a gene: 11. The length of the CDR3 is 18 residues. The germline gives CDR1 SGHVS, CDR2 FQNEAQ.